The 21 T cell receptor beta chains reported below all come from one sample, sequenced in a study of T cell responses to AZD1222 COVID-19 vaccine. Clones were sequenced by immunoSEQ multiplex PCR, and TCRdb holds only the in-frame ones, with some missing. There are 65,000 to 80,000 clones in the sample; roughly four fifths occur only once, and about 1.3% lies in the top ten. Sequencing was performed on peripheral blood, taken 28 days after the second AZD1222 dose. These receptors all come from an adult who received the AZD1222 COVID-19 vaccine.

The V gene is TRBV3-1 (or the pseudogene TRBV3-2), the J gene TRBJ1-6; D remains unclear. The germline V and J ends were trimmed by 4 bases and 6 bases, with 7 bases remaining between them. Germline-derived CDR1 and CDR2 are LGHDT and YNNKEL (reference sequence). There are 13 residues in the CDR3. CDR3 sequence (DNA): TGTGCCAGCAGCCCGAGGGCTAATTCACCCCTCCACTTT. Translated: CASSPRANSPLHF.

V is TRBV15 and J is TRBJ2-7, with 7 bases lining up with TRBD1. With 6 bases clipped from V and 0 bases from J, the junction kept 5 bases outside the gene matches. The CDR3 loop spans 14 amino acids. Germline V CDR1 and CDR2: LNHNV, YYDKDF (reference sequence). The DNA of the CDR3 is TGTGCCACCAGAGCCGCAGGGGGCTCCTACGAGCAGTACTTC. Translation: CATRAAGGSYEQYF.

The rearrangement links TRBV4-3 to TRBJ1-2; 8 bases are a match to TRBD1. Germline V gives CDR1 LGHNA, CDR2 YSLEER. The trim removed 0 bases at V and 2 bases at J, leaving 5 bases unmatched. The CDR3 length is 16 residues. CDR3 in amino acids: CASSQERDRRNYGYTF. CDR3 DNA: TGCGCCAGCAGCCAAGAGCGGGACAGGAGAAACTATGGCTACACCTTC.

This chain joins TRBV3-1 (or the pseudogene TRBV3-2) and TRBJ2-1; D unclear. Germline CDR1 reads LGHDT; CDR2 reads YNNKEL (reference sequence). CDR3 length: 17 residues. Trimming left V 0 bases short and J 0 bases short, with 12 bases between. The CDR3 nucleotides read TGTGCCAGCAGCCAAGATCCGCGGTTGAGCTCCTACAATGAGCAGTTCTTC. Protein product: CASSQDPRLSSYNEQFF.

The chain joins TRBV29-1 to TRBJ1-4; D remains ambiguous. V lost 6 bases to trimming and J lost 6 bases, with 8 bases between them. This CDR3 contains 11 residues. Germline V CDR1 and CDR2: SQVTM, ANQGSEA. The CDR3 coding sequence is TGCAGCGTCCGGACGGATGAAAAACTGTTTTTT. It encodes CSVRTDEKLFF. The full variable domain, with the rest looked up from reference TRBV29-1 and TRBJ1-4, is SAVISQKPSRDICQRGTSLTIQCQVDSQVTMMFWYRQQPGQSLTLIATANQGSEATYESGFVIDKFPISRPNLTFSTLTVSNMSPEDSSIYLCSVRTDEKLFFGSGTQLSVL.

Sample share makes this clone large (0.1 to 1%). This chain connects TRBV6-5 to TRBJ2-7; a possible D gene is TRBD1 (5 bases). The germline gives CDR1 MNHEY, CDR2 SVGAGI. Trimming cost V 5 bases and J 4 bases, with 15 bases left between them. This CDR3 comprises 14 residues. CDR3 amino acids: CASSINPGPYEQYF. CDR3 in DNA: TGTGCCAGCAGTATCAACCCAGGGCCATACGAGCAGTACTTC.

The gene calls are TRBV4-3 and TRBJ2-2, with 11 bases identical to TRBD1. This CDR3 is built from 16 residues. The trim removed 4 bases at V and 7 bases at J, leaving 8 bases unmatched. Germline-derived CDR1 and CDR2 are LGHNA and YSLEER. For the CDR3, the DNA is TGCGCCAGCAGCCGTTCAAGGACAGGGGGCATCGGGGAGCTGTTTTTT. It translates to CASSRSRTGGIGELFF.

The chain joins TRBV9 to TRBJ1-1; tentative D call: TRBD1 (6 bases). Trimming took off 4 bases at V and 1 base at J, with 11 bases between the two ends. The CDR3 loop spans 14 amino acids. From germline, CDR1 is SGDLS and CDR2 YYNGEE. CDR3 DNA sequence: TGTGCCAGCAGCCCCGGACAGACGAACACTGAAGCTTTCTTT. This translates into CASSPGQTNTEAFF.

The CDR3 sequence: CASSNGQGSRSPLHF. In DNA form, the CDR3 reads TGTGCCAGCAGTAACGGACAGGGAAGTCGGTCACCCCTCCACTTT. The V gene is TRBV5-4, the J gene TRBJ1-6; 8 positions agree with TRBD1. CDR3 size: 15 residues. V was clipped by 5 bases and J by 10 bases; unmatched bases: 11. Germline CDR1 reads SGHNT; CDR2 reads YYREEE (reference sequence).

This sequence joins TRBV19 and TRBJ2-7, with D tentatively TRBD1 (5 bases). Germline-derived CDR1 and CDR2 are LNHDA and SQIVND (reference sequence). This CDR3 is 14 amino acids long. V was clipped by 8 bases and J by 0 bases, with 14 bases between them. The CDR3 is CASGPPGSSYEQYF. Here the CDR3 DNA reads TGTGCCAGTGGACCTCCAGGGTCCTCCTACGAGCAGTACTTC.

The V and J genes are TRBV4-3 and TRBJ2-1; D possibly uses TRBD1 or TRBD2 (5 bases each). Per germline, CDR1 LGHNA and CDR2 YSLEER. The CDR3 covers 16 residues. V was trimmed by 1 base and J by 6 bases, leaving 16 bases between them. CDR3 in amino acids: CASSQGPLGDRNEQFF. As DNA, the CDR3 is TGCGCCAGCAGCCAAGGGCCCTTGGGGGATCGCAATGAGCAGTTCTTC.

The gene calls are TRBV5-1 and TRBJ1-1, with D unresolved. V was pared by 5 bases and J by 4 bases, with 21 bases between. The length of the CDR3 is 16 residues. The germline CDR1 and CDR2 sequences are SGHRS and YFSETQ. The CDR3 region is CASSRSWTPGFTEAFF. As DNA, the CDR3 is TGCGCCAGCAGTCGGTCATGGACCCCGGGGTTCACTGAAGCTTTCTTT. The full variable domain, completed using reference TRBV5-1 and TRBJ1-1, is KAGVTQTPRYLIKTRGQQVTLSCSPISGHRSVSWYQQTPGQGLQFLFEYFSETQRNKGNFPGRFSGRQFSNSRSEMNVSTLELGDSALYLCASSRSWTPGFTEAFFGQGTRLTVV.

V gene TRBV27 combines with J gene TRBJ1-5, with TRBD1 matching over 8 bases. Germline lookup yields CDR1 MNHEY and CDR2 SMNVEV (reference sequence). The J segment lost 7 bases and the V segment lost 6 bases, leaving 8 bases of the junction unmatched. This CDR3 spans 14 amino acids. The DNA for the CDR3 is TGTGCCAGCAGCATGGACAGGGATGTACAGCCCCAGCATTTT. Translation gives CASSMDRDVQPQHF.

This clone turned up a few times. This chain joins TRBV27 and TRBJ2-7; 12 nucleotides align to TRBD2. Germline trimming cut 4 bases from V and 4 bases from J; bases unmatched to any gene: 8. The CDR3 is 16 residues long. Per the germline V gene, CDR1 is MNHEY and CDR2 is SMNVEV (reference sequence). The CDR3 nucleotides are TGTGCCAGCAGTTCTTTAGGGACTAGCGGGCGATACGAGCAGTACTTC. This codes for CASSSLGTSGRYEQYF.

The chain recombines TRBV28 with TRBJ1-5; D possibly corresponds to TRBD1 (5 bases). V was clipped by 3 bases and J by 5 bases, with 14 bases between them. Germline V gene lookup returns CDR1 MDHEN and CDR2 SYDVKM. The CDR3 runs to 15 residues. CDR3: CASSFDKGLDQPQHF. In nucleotides, the CDR3 is TGTGCCAGCAGTTTTGATAAGGGACTCGATCAGCCCCAGCATTTT.

CDR3 amino acids: CASSLDLAGGNIQYF. DNA for the CDR3: TGCGCCAGCAGCTTGGACCTAGCGGGAGGAAACATTCAGTACTTC. V usage is TRBV5-1 and J usage is TRBJ2-4; 11 bases align to TRBD2. The CDR3 spans 15 residues. The J segment lost 6 bases and the V segment lost 0 bases, leaving 2 bases of the junction unmatched. Germline values: CDR1 SGHRS, CDR2 YFSETQ.

This chain joins TRBV27 and TRBJ2-1; 8 bases are a match to TRBD2. CDR1 and CDR2 from the germline V gene are MNHEY and SMNVEV (reference sequence). CDR3 length: 16 residues. V lost 6 bases to trimming and J lost 3 bases; unmatched junction nucleotides: 10. The CDR3, as DNA: TGTGCCAGCAGCAGAAGTAGCGGGATGGACTACAATGAGCAGTTCTTC. Translating gives CASSRSSGMDYNEQFF.

This rearrangement joins TRBV5-6 to TRBJ2-7, with D uncertain. Germline V gene data show CDR1 as SGHDT and CDR2 as YYEEEE. Deletions cut 1 base from V and 7 bases from J, with 6 bases between. This CDR3 has 11 amino acids. CDR3: CASSLTKEQYF. Here the CDR3 DNA reads TGTGCCAGCAGCTTGACGAAGGAGCAGTACTTC.

This clone was picked up one time. The gene calls are TRBV6-6 and TRBJ1-1; the match to TRBD1 covers 7 bases. Losses at the gene ends were 5 bases for V and 5 bases for J; bases not matched to a gene: 8. From germline, CDR1 is MNHNY and CDR2 SVGAGI (reference sequence). The CDR3 is 14 amino acids. The CDR3 loop reads CASSHDRAGTEAFF. The CDR3 DNA is TGTGCCAGCAGTCACGACAGGGCCGGGACTGAAGCTTTCTTT.

The J gene is TRBJ2-1, the V gene TRBV3-1 (or the pseudogene TRBV3-2), with D possibly matching TRBD1 (6 bases). Germline V lookup: CDR1 LGHDT, CDR2 YNNKEL (reference sequence). The CDR3 has 11 amino acids. The V end was cut by 6 bases, the J end by 13 bases, with 13 bases between. The CDR3: CASSRDRLQFF. As DNA, the CDR3 is TGTGCCAGCAGTCGCGACAGGCTCCAGTTCTTC.

The J gene is TRBJ1-5, the V gene TRBV6-5; D not resolved. The V end lost 2 bases, the J end lost 3 bases, and 11 bases lay between the germline ends. CDR1 and CDR2 from the germline V gene are MNHEY and SVGAGI. The CDR3 sequence is 15 residues long. The chain's CDR3 is CASSYGVGLNQPQHF. The CDR3 DNA sequence: TGTGCCAGCAGTTACGGCGTAGGGCTCAATCAGCCCCAGCATTTT.